The 2 T cell receptor beta chains below were found in one sample sequenced in a study of blood T cell repertoires in COVID-19. TCRdb's copy holds only in-frame clones and misses some; the assay was immunoSEQ multiplex PCR. The data contain roughly 380,000 clones, 85% of them singletons. Material for sequencing was peripheral blood. Receptors originate from a woman under 30 with acute or convalescent COVID-19.

The chain has TRBV19 and TRBJ1-5; D remains ambiguous. The CDR3 sequence is 14 residues long. V was clipped by 10 bases and J by 10 bases, with 23 bases between them. Per the germline V gene, CDR1 is LNHDA and CDR2 is SQIVND (reference sequence). CDR3 residues: CATHPTNPRGPQHF. As DNA, the CDR3 is TGTGCCACCCATCCAACGAACCCACGGGGACCCCAGCATTTT. The whole variable domain, remainder taken from reference TRBV19 and TRBJ1-5, is DGGITQSPKYLFRKEGQNVTLSCEQNLNHDAMYWYRQDPGQGLRLIYYSQIVNDFQKGDIAEGYSVSREKKESFPLTVTSAQKNPTAFYLCATHPTNPRGPQHFGDGTRLSIL.

This clone came up once. V and J are TRBV24-1 and TRBJ2-7, with D possibly being TRBD1 (5 bases). With 2 bases removed from V and 7 bases from J, the gap between germline ends came to 14 bases. The CDR3 length is 14 residues. Germline CDR1 reads KGHDR; CDR2 reads SFDVKD. CDR3 amino acids: CATSDYQGVLEQYF. As DNA, the CDR3 is TGTGCCACCAGTGATTACCAAGGGGTTTTAGAGCAGTACTTC.